This T cell receptor (beta chain) was recorded in a study of cytomegalovirus exposure and HLA in healthy donors. PCR involved 60 Vbeta and 13 Jbeta primers. The table came from immunoSEQ multiplex PCR; TCRdb's copy has only in-frame clones and leaves some out. The sample features under 200,000 clones, with roughly 6.7% in its top ten. Losses at the gene ends were 2 bases for V and 10 bases for J; bases not matched to a gene: 10. CDR3 length equals 15 residues. Germline CDR1 reads SGHRS; CDR2 reads YFSETQ. The clonotype comes from a man between 25 and 39 years old in good health and CMV-seronegative. The material sequenced was PBMCs. The chain combines TRBV5-1 with TRBJ2-1, with 9 nucleotides matching TRBD2. The CDR3 DNA follows: TGCGCCAGCAGCTTACTAGCGGGTAACCCAGGAGAGCAGTTCTTC. It encodes CASSLLAGNPGEQFF. Filled out from reference TRBV5-1 and TRBJ2-1, the complete variable domain reads KAGVTQTPRYLIKTRGQQVTLSCSPISGHRSVSWYQQTPGQGLQFLFEYFSETQRNKGNFPGRFSGRQFSNSRSEMNVSTLELGDSALYLCASSLLAGNPGEQFFGPGTRLTVL.